Only a few counts were recorded for the clone carrying this T cell receptor beta chain. Its specificity is unknown. This record comes from a study of beta chain features in type 1 diabetes. Study results and limitations: TCRB CDR3s from Type 1 diabetes patients were moderately but significantly shorter in all four CD4+ subsets.

Of the isolated RNA, all was reverse transcribed, and so the sequenced material was expressed TCRB transcripts. Some clones are missing from TCRdb's copy, which holds only in-frame ones; the method was immunoSEQ multiplex PCR. The sample carries 640,000 or so clones, around an eighth recorded once. The CDR3 runs to 14 residues. Germline loops: CDR1 GTSNPN, CDR2 SVGIG (reference sequence). With 2 bases removed from V and 2 bases from J, the gap between germline ends came to 12 bases. This receptor was obtained from a man aged 18 to 29 with type 1 diabetes. Source material: naive CD4+ T cells from blood. The chain combines TRBV30 with TRBJ1-1; D is possibly TRBD1 (5 bases). CDR3: CAWSLTGSNTEAFF. CDR3 DNA sequence: TGTGCCTGGAGTTTAACAGGAAGCAACACTGAAGCTTTCTTT.